The T cell receptor (beta chain) under discussion was sequenced for a study of blood T cells in healthy people across ages. The CDR3 spans 17 residues. CDR1 and CDR2 from the germline V gene are SGHRS and YFSETQ. Deletions cut 5 bases from V and 0 bases from J, with 20 bases between. Primed by a sample-barcoded 5' primer and a J-beta primer mix, a second PCR proceeded for about 7 to 11 cycles. MiXCR was run by TCRdb on the 5' RACE reads, yielding one entry per CDR3 protein. The sample yields approximately 1.5 million distinct CDR3 sequences, 35% to 45% seen once. Sample: blood. The sequence was obtained from a woman aged 18-29 years in good health. V usage is TRBV5-1 and J usage is TRBJ1-1, with a weak D call TRBD1 (6 bases). The CDR3 nucleotides are TGCGCCAGCAGGCTAAACAGGGTTACCGGAATGAACACTGAAGCTTTCTTT. Translated: CASRLNRVTGMNTEAFF.